The following is a T cell receptor beta chain sequence with its context. The antigen this receptor binds is unknown. Qualities for individual bases were not recorded, and no much larger clone is one base off. These data originate in a study of control samples from healthy donors and cancer patients (TCRdb year 2020). Libraries were constructed by the immunoSEQ multiplex PCR assay. Imported from immuneACCESS, the table was reduced by TCRdb to in-frame sequences with V and J called. These copies leave out some clones; in studies compared against another copy, an unresolved V gene accounts for under half, and the cause of the remainder is not known. This sample comprises over 7,500 clones, roughly 90% of them detected only once. The ten largest clonotypes hold just under 20% of the sample. Including cysteine and phenylalanine, the CDR3 has 15 amino acids. CDR3 DNA is the only sequence kept; it has 45 bases, read in frame from the first base. Via the germline V gene, CDR1 is SGDLS and CDR2 YYNGEE. Trimming accounts for 0 bases at V and 9 bases at J, while the number of junction bases matched to no gene is 9.

The receptor was derived from a man in his 60s with colorectal cancer. The sequenced sample consisted of PBMCs. The V and J segments used are TRBV9 and TRBJ2-1, and TRBD1 matches 7 of the central bases. The CDR3 region has the sequence CASSVGTGVYGEQFF. The DNA sequence is TGTGCCAGCAGCGTAGGGACAGGTGTTTATGGTGAGCAGTTCTTC.